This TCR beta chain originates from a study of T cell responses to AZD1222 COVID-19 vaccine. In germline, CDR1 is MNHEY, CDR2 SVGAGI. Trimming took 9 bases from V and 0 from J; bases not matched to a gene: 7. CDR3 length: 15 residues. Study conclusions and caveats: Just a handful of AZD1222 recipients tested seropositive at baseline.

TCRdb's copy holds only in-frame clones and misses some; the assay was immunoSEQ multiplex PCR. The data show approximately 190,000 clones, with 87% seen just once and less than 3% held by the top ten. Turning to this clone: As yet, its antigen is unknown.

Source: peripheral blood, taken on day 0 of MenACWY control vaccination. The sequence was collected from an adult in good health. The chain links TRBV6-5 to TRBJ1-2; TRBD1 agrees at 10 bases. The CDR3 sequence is CASAGTGVSNYGYTF. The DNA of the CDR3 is TGTGCCAGTGCCGGGACAGGGGTTTCTAACTATGGCTACACCTTC.